This entry concerns a single TCR beta chain. Its antigen is as yet unknown. Not a single patient had been given any form of treatment at any point before undergoing thyroid surgery. The source of the sample is a study of metastatic and nonmetastatic thyroid tumors. Across the whole study: A comparison of repertoires was made across blood and tumor or nodule tissue from malignant and benign thyroid patients.

Study outcomes and limitations: Relative to benign nodules, malignant thyroid tumors were reportedly characterized by significantly elevated TCR beta diversity in blood and tumor.

Germline CDR1 reads SGHTA; CDR2 reads FQGNSA. V lost 1 base and J 1 base, leaving 7 bases between the germline ends. This CDR3 is 14 amino acids long. As originally analysed: The study's classifier, a distant-metastasis tool for papillary thyroid cancer, was built using CDR3 differences across clinicopathological groups. Using MiXCR, TCRdb re-called clones from the PCR reads. The V and J calls were not made by the authors but by TCRdb's processing. The sample contains around 9,000 clones, about a quarter of which appear only once. This TCR derives from a female donor with papillary thyroid cancer or a benign thyroid nodule (not recorded which). Some clones in this sample may be carry-over from other donors' samples. J is TRBJ1-2 and V is TRBV7-2, with unresolved D. Sequenced: adjacent normal tissue. This CDR3 reads CASSLDSLNYGYTF. In nucleotides, the CDR3 is TGTGCCAGCAGCTTAGACAGCCTTAACTATGGCTACACCTTC.